The rows below give T cell receptor beta chains drawn from one sample of a study of vaccination and CD4 T cells after COVID-19. No antigen has been assigned to these receptors. TCRdb re-called the PCR reads through MiXCR, storing one row per CDR3 protein. The sample contains approximately 19,000 distinct CDR3 sequences, around 45% of which appear only once. Sequenced material: CD4+ T cells from blood, cultured in vitro, taken after SARS-CoV-2 vaccination. Every receptor here comes from a human donor who had recovered from COVID-19. Each CDR3 is given with its conserved first and last residue. The order of the fields is clone size, J gene, D gene, V gene, CDR3 DNA, CDR3 protein. A D gene is named only where the DNA matches it firmly. Size values are once, few and many counts, or a class for expanded clones, and some rows have none.

>few|TRBJ2-3|.|TRBV15
TGTGCCACCAGTAAAGGACACTTTACAGATACGCAGTATTTT
CATSKGHFTDTQYF
>.|TRBJ2-5|TRBD2|TRBV7-9
TGTGCCAGCAGGAAAGCGGGAGGGGACCTGGCGACCCAGTACTTC
CASRKAGGDLATQYF
>.|TRBJ1-2|TRBD1|TRBV27
TGTGCCAGCAGTCCGACAGGGAACTATGGCTACACCTTC
CASSPTGNYGYTF
>.|TRBJ2-7|TRBD2|TRBV27
TGTGCCAGCAGTTCCAGCCTAGCGGTTTCCTACGAGCAGTACTTC
CASSSSLAVSYEQYF
>.|TRBJ2-3|.|TRBV19
TGTGCCAGTAGTATGGTATGGGGCGCCGGCACAGATACGCAGTATTTT
CASSMVWGAGTDTQYF
>.|TRBJ1-2|.|TRBV24-1
TGTGCCACCAGTGATTTGCGCGACGGCTACACCTTC
CATSDLRDGYTF
>.|TRBJ1-2|.|TRBV20-1
TGCAGTGCTAGGAAGGTTGGATACACCTTC
CSARKVGYTF
>.|TRBJ1-6|.|TRBV2
TGTGCCAGCAGACTAGCCCATAATTCACCCCTCCACTTT
CASRLAHNSPLHF
>.|TRBJ2-1|.|TRBV24-1
TGTGCCACCAGTGAACCCGGGGAGCGGAGAGGCCTAAATGAGCAGTTCTTC
CATSEPGERRGLNEQFF
>few|TRBJ2-5|TRBD1|TRBV7-2
TGTGCCAGCAGCCCCGGGCCCGGGACAGGGAGAATGGAGACCCAGTACTTC
CASSPGPGTGRMETQYF
>few|TRBJ2-3|.|TRBV7-9
TGTGCCAGCAGCCAACCATCGACTGCCGAATTCTCCACAGATACGCAGTATTTT
CASSQPSTAEFSTDTQYF
>.|TRBJ2-2|.|TRBV4-2
TGTGCCAGCAGCCAAGACAGGGGTAACACCGGGGAGCTGTTTTTT
CASSQDRGNTGELFF
>.|TRBJ1-3|.|TRBV20-1
TGCAGTGCTAGCCCGGACGGTATAGGGGGAAACACCATATATTTT
CSASPDGIGGNTIYF
>few|TRBJ1-1|.|TRBV7-8
TGTGCCAGCAGCCTCGCGAGAACTACCAGGTGGAGCACTGAAGCTTTCTTT
CASSLARTTRWSTEAFF
>few|TRBJ2-7|TRBD2|TRBV19
TGTGCCAGTAGTCTTAGCGGGGGGGACTCCTACGAGCAGTACTTC
CASSLSGGDSYEQYF
>few|TRBJ1-6|.|TRBV27
TGTGCCAGCAGTTTATTAGCGGATTCACCCCTCCACTTT
CASSLLADSPLHF
>.|TRBJ2-7|TRBD1|TRBV7-2
TGTGCCAGCAGCTTAAACTCCGGGACAGGGGGGGAGCAGTACTTC
CASSLNSGTGGEQYF
>few|TRBJ1-5|.|TRBV21-1
TGTGCCAGCAGCAAAGTCCCGGGGGGCAATCAGCCCCAGCATTTT
CASSKVPGGNQPQHF
>.|TRBJ2-7|.|TRBV5-1
TGCGCCAGCAGCCTGGAATACGAGCAGTACTTC
CASSLEYEQYF
>.|TRBJ2-5|.|TRBV7-3
TGTGCCAGCAGCTCATCTTTGAGGGGGAGAGCAGAGACCCAGTACTTC
CASSSSLRGRAETQYF
>.|TRBJ1-6|TRBD1|TRBV5-1
TGCGCCAGCAGGCCCGGGACAGGGGATTCACCCCTCCACTTT
CASRPGTGDSPLHF
>.|TRBJ1-2|.|TRBV29-1
TGCAGCGGAGGCGGAGATTCCTATGGCTACACCTTC
CSGGGDSYGYTF
>once|TRBJ1-5|.|TRBV19
TGTGCCAGTAGTATGGGGAGAGCCAGCAATCAGCCCCAGCATTTT
CASSMGRASNQPQHF
>.|TRBJ1-2|.|TRBV24-1
TGTGCCACCAGTGATCCCGGGACACCGACTTTGTACGGCTACACCTTC
CATSDPGTPTLYGYTF
>.|TRBJ2-7|.|TRBV28
TGTGCCAGCAGCAACATCTACGAGCAGTACTTC
CASSNIYEQYF
>.|TRBJ1-5|.|TRBV12-3/TRBV12-4
TGTGCCAGCAGTAAAGGTGGACTTAGCAATCAGCCCCAGCATTTT
CASSKGGLSNQPQHF
>.|TRBJ1-6|TRBD1|TRBV11-3
TGTGCCAGCAGCTTAGTGGGGGCAGGGGGTTCACCCCTCCACTTT
CASSLVGAGGSPLHF
>few|TRBJ2-7|.|TRBV7-9
TGTGCCAGCAGCCTAAGACAGGCGGGGCAGTACTTC
CASSLRQAGQYF
>.|TRBJ2-3|.|TRBV4-2
TGTGCCAGCAGCCAGACAGATACGCAGTATTTT
CASSQTDTQYF
>.|TRBJ2-3|TRBD2|TRBV20-1
TGCAGTGCTAGAGATCACGGGACTAGCGGACGCCGCGATACGCAGTATTTT
CSARDHGTSGRRDTQYF
>once|TRBJ1-2|.|TRBV19
TGTGCCAGTAACACATATTCCGGGCTTTTGGCGCTTGGCTACACCTTC
CASNTYSGLLALGYTF
>.|TRBJ2-1|.|TRBV20-1
TGCAGTGCCCCGGACAATCTACTCGATGAGCAGTTCTTC
CSAPDNLLDEQFF
>.|TRBJ2-3|TRBD2|TRBV11-3
TGTGCCAGCAGCACACGACTAGCGGGGACAGATACGCAGTATTTT
CASSTRLAGTDTQYF
>.|TRBJ2-2|TRBD1|TRBV7-7
TGTGCCAGCAGCCCAGGGGGAAGCACCGGGGAGCTGTTTTTT
CASSPGGSTGELFF
>.|TRBJ2-7|TRBD1|TRBV4-1
TGCGCCAGCAGCCAAGTACAGGGGTGGGGGAGCGAGCAGTACTTC
CASSQVQGWGSEQYF
>.|TRBJ1-6|.|TRBV28
TGTGTCAGCAGCCCACAAGGACCTCACTCACCCCTCCACTTT
CVSSPQGPHSPLHF
>few|TRBJ1-6|.|TRBV30
TGTGCCTCCTCGGTTGGGGGCAATTCACCCCTCCACTTT
CASSVGGNSPLHF
>.|TRBJ2-1|TRBD1|TRBV4-1
TGCGCCAGCAGCCAATTAGACAGGGGGCTTATCAATGAGCAGTTCTTC
CASSQLDRGLINEQFF
>.|TRBJ1-2|.|TRBV7-9
TGTGCCAGCAGCTTAACTACAGGGTACCAGGCTGGCTACACCTTC
CASSLTTGYQAGYTF
>.|TRBJ2-7|TRBD2|TRBV10-3
TGTGCCATCAGGGATGGGACTAGCGGGAATTCCTACGAGCAGTACTTC
CAIRDGTSGNSYEQYF
>.|TRBJ1-5|TRBD1|TRBV18
TGTGCCAGCTCACGTGAGGAACAGGGGGATTTTTGGGGCAATCAGCCCCAGCATTTT
CASSREEQGDFWGNQPQHF
>.|TRBJ1-5|.|TRBV6-5
TGTGCCAGCAGTTCTTGGTCTCAGCCCCAGCATTTT
CASSSWSQPQHF
>few|TRBJ2-5|.|TRBV2
TGTGCCAGCAGTGAAGGGGTCCAAGAGACCCAGTACTTC
CASSEGVQETQYF
>few|TRBJ2-5|.|TRBV15
TGTGCCACCAGCAGACCAGACAGGGAGACCCAGTACTTC
CATSRPDRETQYF
>.|TRBJ1-5|.|TRBV19
TGTGCCAGTAGTAAGACATCGAGGAGCAATCAGCCCCAGCATTTT
CASSKTSRSNQPQHF
>few|TRBJ1-2|.|TRBV20-1
TGCAGTGCTCTTCAGGGGCTCTATGGCTACACCTTC
CSALQGLYGYTF
>.|TRBJ2-2|TRBD1|TRBV7-3
TGTGCCAGCAGCCTATCAGGGGGCCCCGGGGAGCTGTTTTTT
CASSLSGGPGELFF
>few|TRBJ1-2|.|TRBV6-1
TGTGCCAGCAGTGAAGCGATACAGACAGCGGGGAAGGGCTACACCTTC
CASSEAIQTAGKGYTF
>few|TRBJ2-4|.|TRBV7-8
TGTGCCAGCAGCTTAGCGTTGGGCCCCCCTAGCAAAAACATTCAGTACTTC
CASSLALGPPSKNIQYF
>.|TRBJ2-1|.|TRBV11-2
TGTGCCAGCAGCTTAGATCCCCAGCCCCAGGATGAGCAGTTCTTC
CASSLDPQPQDEQFF
>.|TRBJ1-5|.|TRBV2
TGTGCCAGCAGTGGCAGGGACACCGGCCAGCCCCAGCATTTT
CASSGRDTGQPQHF
>.|TRBJ1-1|TRBD1|TRBV25-1
TGTGCCAGCAGTGAATCCTGGACAGGTGGTCGAGCTTTCTTT
CASSESWTGGRAFF